Shown below are 21 T cell receptor beta chains from a single sample sequenced in a study of beta chain features in type 1 diabetes. Study-wide results and caveats: Moderate but significant shortening of TCRB CDR3s was recorded in all four CD4+ subsets from Type 1 diabetes patients.

Expressed TCRB transcripts were sequenced because the entire RNA isolate underwent reverse transcription. Profiled with immunoSEQ multiplex PCR; TCRdb holds only in-frame clones, not every one. The sample contains nearly 700,000 clones, around an eighth of which appear only once. Their specific antigens are unknown. Source material: naive CD4+ T cells from blood. The receptors here all came from a man aged 18 to 35 with type 1 diabetes.

This clone has a handful of counts. The chain has TRBV15 and TRBJ1-1, with D possibly being TRBD1 (6 bases). The CDR3 sequence is 13 residues long. V was pared by 8 bases and J by 4 bases, with 14 bases between. Germline V gene data show CDR1 as LNHNV and CDR2 as YYDKDF (reference sequence). CDR3 loop: CATSEPGATEAFF. The CDR3 DNA reads as TGTGCCACCTCCGAACCGGGGGCCACTGAAGCTTTCTTT.

The chain links TRBV7-9 to TRBJ2-3, with TRBD2 matching over 9 bases. The CDR3 has 16 residues. V was pared by 5 bases and J by 2 bases, with 8 bases of the junction left unmatched. In germline, CDR1 is SEHNR, CDR2 FQNEAQ (reference sequence). The CDR3, as DNA: TGTGCCAGCAGCCCCCTGACTAGCGGACTCACAGATACGCAGTATTTT. Translation gives CASSPLTSGLTDTQYF.

The sample holds a few counts of this clone. The chain recombines TRBV28 with TRBJ1-1; D ambiguous. The CDR3 runs to 13 residues. Germline-derived CDR1 and CDR2 are MDHEN and SYDVKM. The V end lost 8 bases, the J end lost 0 bases, and 10 bases lay between the germline ends. As DNA, the CDR3 is TGTGCCAGCCAAGACGGCATGAACACTGAAGCTTTCTTT. Its protein product is CASQDGMNTEAFF.

The chain recombines TRBV7-2 with TRBJ2-1; 9 bases are shared with TRBD2. This CDR3 comprises 19 residues. Losses at the gene ends were 5 bases for V and 0 bases for J; bases not matched to a gene: 14. Germline V lookup: CDR1 SGHTA, CDR2 FQGNSA. The CDR3 region is CASSIPKNSGSPSYNEQFF. CDR3 nucleotide sequence: TGTGCCAGCAGCATCCCGAAAAATAGCGGGAGCCCCTCCTACAATGAGCAGTTCTTC.

As to this clone: The identical CDR3 is also encoded by other nucleotide sequences in the sample. V gene TRBV30 combines with J gene TRBJ1-2; D gene ambiguous. The CDR3 consists of 13 residues. Germline CDR1 and CDR2: GTSNPN and SVGIG (reference sequence). Deletions cut 0 bases from V and 7 bases from J, with 12 bases between. CDR3 loop: CAWSVRSGGGYTF. The CDR3 DNA is TGTGCCTGGAGTGTACGGTCAGGTGGTGGCTACACCTTC.

The V call is TRBV9, the J call TRBJ2-7; 8 positions match TRBD1. The germline V gene encodes CDR1 SGDLS and CDR2 YYNGEE. The junction had 3 bases not matched to a gene; V was cut back by 1 base and J by 0 bases. This CDR3 has 15 residues. CDR3 nucleotide sequence: TGTGCCAGCAGCGTAACCGACAGGGGCTCCTACGAGCAGTACTTC. Its translation: CASSVTDRGSYEQYF.

The J gene is TRBJ1-6, the V gene TRBV6-1; D is undetermined. V was shortened by 1 base and J by 6 bases, with 7 bases between the two germline ends. Germline V gene data show CDR1 as MNHNS and CDR2 as SASEGT. The CDR3 extends over 14 amino acids. CDR3 nucleotides: TGTGCCAGCAGTGAAGTTGGGCTTAATTCACCCCTCCACTTT. It is translated as CASSEVGLNSPLHF.

This clone has more than one count but fewer than ten. The V and J genes are TRBV2 and TRBJ1-6, with 8 bases fitting TRBD1. Germline V gives CDR1 SNHLY, CDR2 FYNNEI. V lost 5 bases to trimming and J lost 10 bases; unmatched junction nucleotides: 10. The CDR3 spans 15 residues. The CDR3 protein is CASSSGGAGYSPLHF. The CDR3, as DNA: TGTGCCAGCAGTTCAGGGGGCGCGGGATACTCACCCCTCCACTTT.

The rearrangement joins TRBV28 to TRBJ2-7, with 9 bases lining up with TRBD1. The V gene's germline CDR1 is MDHEN and CDR2 SYDVKM. The V and J ends lost 3 bases and 6 bases, in that order; junction bases with no gene match: 6. There are 14 residues in the CDR3. For the CDR3, the DNA is TGTGCCAGCAGTTTGTCAGGGACAGGGATCGAGCAGTACTTC. It translates to CASSLSGTGIEQYF. Full variable domain (outside the CDR3, taken from reference TRBV28 and TRBJ2-7): DVKVTQSSRYLVKRTGEKVFLECVQDMDHENMFWYRQDPGLGLRLIYFSYDVKMKEKGDIPEGYSVSREKKERFSLILESASTNQTSMYLCASSLSGTGIEQYFGPGTRLTVT.

Notes on this clone: Other DNA variants within this sample encode the same CDR3. This rearrangement joins TRBV5-1 to TRBJ2-7, with a tentative D call TRBD1 (5 bases). V lost 0 bases, J lost 2 bases, and 6 bases lay in between. The germline V gene encodes CDR1 SGHRS and CDR2 YFSETQ. This CDR3 is built from 13 residues. The DNA of the CDR3 is TGCGCCAGCAGCTTGGACAGGCCCTACGAGCAGTACTTC. As protein: CASSLDRPYEQYF.

The chain joins TRBV10-2 to TRBJ1-1; the match to TRBD1 covers 7 bases. The CDR3 covers 14 residues. The V segment lost 7 bases and the J segment 0 bases; nucleotides outside the gene matches: 5. Per the germline V gene, CDR1 is WSHSY and CDR2 is SAAADI. The CDR3 loop is CASKVGQVNTEAFF. The CDR3 region has the DNA TGCGCCAGCAAGGTTGGACAGGTGAACACTGAAGCTTTCTTT.

This chain connects TRBV11-3 to TRBJ2-3; TRBD2 aligns across 8 bases. The CDR3 totals 14 residues. Germline assignment: CDR1 SGHNT and CDR2 YENEEA. V shed 5 bases and J 2 bases; nucleotides not matched to a gene: 3. The CDR3 protein is CASSLSGATDTQYF. The CDR3, as DNA: TGTGCCAGCAGCCTTAGCGGGGCCACAGATACGCAGTATTTT.

V is TRBV6-5 and J is TRBJ2-7, with D unclear. Germline V gene data show CDR1 as MNHEY and CDR2 as SVGAGI. The V and J ends lost 0 bases and 0 bases respectively, with 12 bases between them. The CDR3 consists of 16 residues. The CDR3 sequence: CASSYSSGSSSYEQYF. The CDR3 region has the DNA TGTGCCAGCAGTTACTCGAGTGGATCGAGCTCCTACGAGCAGTACTTC.

This clone appeared a few times. This chain links TRBV4-1 with TRBJ2-2, with D perhaps matching TRBD1 (5 bases). Trimming cost V 1 base and J 2 bases, with 14 bases left between them. Germline-derived CDR1 and CDR2 are MGHRA and YSYEKL. CDR3 size: 17 residues. The CDR3 spells CASSQGIGVRNTGELFF. CDR3 coding DNA: TGCGCCAGCAGCCAAGGCATAGGGGTCCGAAACACCGGGGAGCTGTTTTTT.

This rearrangement joins TRBV5-1 to TRBJ2-5; no clear D. The CDR3 runs to 13 residues. V gave up 4 bases and J gave up 2 bases, with 9 bases separating them. Germline CDR1 and CDR2: SGHRS and YFSETQ. CDR3 region: CASSPDGQETQYF. In DNA, the CDR3 is TGCGCCAGCAGCCCGGACGGTCAAGAGACCCAGTACTTC.

The rearrangement joins TRBV30 to TRBJ2-3; a possible D gene is TRBD1 (6 bases). Looked up from germline, CDR1 is GTSNPN and CDR2 is SVGIG (reference sequence). This CDR3 has 12 amino acids. Trimming shortened V by 5 bases and J by 6 bases, and 12 bases separated the two germline ends. CDR3 DNA sequence: TGTGCCTGGGGCGGTGGGGGCGATACGCAGTATTTT. It specifies CAWGGGGDTQYF.

The gene calls are TRBV30 and TRBJ1-4, with a possible D match to TRBD1 (5 bases). Looked up from germline, CDR1 is GTSNPN and CDR2 is SVGIG (reference sequence). The CDR3 sequence is 17 residues long. The CDR3 loop reads CVLAVPTGGPTNEKLFF. Here the CDR3 DNA reads TGTGTCCTGGCGGTCCCTACAGGTGGGCCCACTAATGAAAAACTGTTTTTT.

This clone was picked up one time. The chain couples TRBV30 to TRBJ1-5; D gene unclear. CDR1 and CDR2 (germline): GTSNPN, SVGIG (reference sequence). The CDR3 contains 14 residues. Trimming took 2 bases from V and 1 from J, leaving 9 bases between them. CDR3: CAWSQEYSNQPQHF. DNA for the CDR3: TGTGCCTGGAGTCAAGAGTACAGCAATCAGCCCCAGCATTTT.

The V gene is TRBV6-5, the J gene TRBJ2-7; maybe TRBD1 (6 bases). CDR1 and CDR2 from the germline V gene are MNHEY and SVGAGI. V was shortened by 0 bases and J by 2 bases, with 11 bases between the two germline ends. The CDR3 consists of 15 residues. The CDR3 protein is CASSYSRGDTYEQYF. CDR3 DNA sequence: TGTGCCAGCAGTTACTCGAGAGGGGACACCTACGAGCAGTACTTC.

The chain links TRBV18 to TRBJ2-7; D might be TRBD1 (5 bases). Germline V gene data show CDR1 as KGHSH and CDR2 as LQKENI. The V end lost 2 bases, the J end lost 3 bases, and 11 bases lay between the germline ends. This CDR3 comprises 14 residues. The CDR3 spells CASSPLTEHYEQYF. CDR3 bases: TGTGCCAGCTCACCATTGACAGAGCACTACGAGCAGTACTTC.

A few counts support this clone. At the DNA level, this CDR3 is encoded by other sequences in the same sample as well. This chain joins TRBV11-1 and TRBJ1-1, with D unresolved. Looked up from germline, CDR1 is SGHAT and CDR2 is FQDESV (reference sequence). V lost 3 bases and J lost 3, with 8 bases in between. This CDR3 has 13 amino acids. The CDR3 region has the DNA TGTGCCAGCAGCTTGGGTGGCGACACTGAAGCTTTCTTT. It translates to CASSLGGDTEAFF.